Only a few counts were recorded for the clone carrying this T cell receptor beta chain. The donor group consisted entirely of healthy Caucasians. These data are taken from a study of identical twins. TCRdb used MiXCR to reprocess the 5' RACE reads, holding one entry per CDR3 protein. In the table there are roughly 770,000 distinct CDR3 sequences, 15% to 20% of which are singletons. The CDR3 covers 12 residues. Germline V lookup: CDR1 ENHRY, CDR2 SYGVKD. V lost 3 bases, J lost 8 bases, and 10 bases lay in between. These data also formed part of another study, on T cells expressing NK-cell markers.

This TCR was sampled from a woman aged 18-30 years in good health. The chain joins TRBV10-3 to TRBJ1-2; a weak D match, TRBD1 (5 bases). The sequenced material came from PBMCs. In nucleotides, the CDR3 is TGTGCCATCAGTGATGGGGGGTACGGCTACACCTTC. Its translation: CAISDGGYGYTF.